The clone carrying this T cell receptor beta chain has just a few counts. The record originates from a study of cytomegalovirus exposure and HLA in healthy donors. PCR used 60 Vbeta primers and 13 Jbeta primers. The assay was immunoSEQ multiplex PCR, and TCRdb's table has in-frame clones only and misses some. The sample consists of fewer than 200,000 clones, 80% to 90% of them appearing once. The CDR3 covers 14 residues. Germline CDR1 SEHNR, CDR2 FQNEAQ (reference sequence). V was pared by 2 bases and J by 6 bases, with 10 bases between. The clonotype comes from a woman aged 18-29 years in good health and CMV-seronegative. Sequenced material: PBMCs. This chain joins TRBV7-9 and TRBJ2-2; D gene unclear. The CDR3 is CASSLTHEAGELFF. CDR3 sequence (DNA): TGTGCCAGCAGCTTAACTCATGAAGCCGGGGAGCTGTTTTTT. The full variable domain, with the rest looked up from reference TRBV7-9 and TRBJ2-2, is DTGVSQNPRHKITKRGQNVTFRCDPISEHNRLYWYRQTLGQGPEFLTYFQNEAQLEKSRLLSDRFSAERPKGSFSTLEIQRTEQGDSAMYLCASSLTHEAGELFFGEGSRLTVL.